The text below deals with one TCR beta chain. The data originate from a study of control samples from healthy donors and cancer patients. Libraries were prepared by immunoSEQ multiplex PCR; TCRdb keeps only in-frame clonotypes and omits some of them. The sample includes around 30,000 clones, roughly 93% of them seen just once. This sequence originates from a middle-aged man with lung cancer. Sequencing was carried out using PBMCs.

The chain's CDR3 is CASTGTSSTDTQYF. CDR3 DNA: TGTGCCAGCACCGGGACATCTAGCACAGATACGCAGTATTTT. V and J are TRBV2 and TRBJ2-3; TRBD1 might be the D (6 bases). Per the germline V gene, CDR1 is SNHLY and CDR2 is FYNNEI. CDR3 size: 14 residues. Trimming removed 7 bases at V and 0 bases at J, with 11 bases between.